This TCR beta chain came from a study of T cells expressing NK-cell markers. Whole-study findings and limits: HCMV specificity of expanded NKG2C+ T cell clones remained unclear. Each of about six donors carried dominant NKG2C+ clonotypes accounting for roughly 1.0-7.5% of CD8+ T cells. Researchers report these clonotypes also headed the CD3+CD56-NKG2C+ fraction in several donors.

CDR3 length: 19 amino acids. The germline V gene encodes CDR1 MNHEY and CDR2 SMNVEV (reference sequence). With the 5' RACE reads reprocessed, TCRdb shows one record per CDR3 protein and no DNA. This sample's table has about 160,000 distinct CDR3 sequences. A note on this clonotype: Its target is unknown.

The chain employs TRBV27 and TRBJ2-3; there is no DNA to check the TCRdb D call of TRBD2. The sequenced sample was blood T cells: a sorted CD56 or NKG2C T cell subset, CD4+ or CD8+ T cells, or bulk PBMC T cells (not recorded which). The TCR sequence derives from a woman aged 18 to 75 in good health. CDR3 sequence: CASSPKGFGTSGREDTQYF.